This is a list of T cell receptor beta chains from one sample in a study of cytomegalovirus exposure and HLA in healthy donors. Repertoires were generated with immunoSEQ multiplex PCR, while TCRdb's copy carries only in-frame clones and drops some. In the table there are 170,000 or so clones, 80% of which are singletons. Sequenced: PBMCs. These TCRs come from a man aged 30 to 45 in good health and CMV-seropositive. CDR3s include the opening cysteine and the closing phenylalanine or tryptophan. A D gene is named only where the DNA matches it firmly. Where a row states a size, it is once, few, many or the class of an expanded clone; other rows omit it.

v_gene: TRBV5-1
d_gene: NA
abundance: NA
j_gene: TRBJ1-4
CDR3aa: CASSLGVSENNEKLFF
CDR3nt: TGCGCCAGCAGCTTGGGAGTATCGGAGAATAATGAAAAACTGTTTTTT

v_gene: TRBV28
d_gene: NA
abundance: NA
j_gene: TRBJ1-1
CDR3aa: CASSLKRGRVVTEAFF
CDR3nt: TGTGCCAGCAGTTTGAAAAGGGGTCGTGTTGTGACTGAAGCTTTCTTT

v_gene: TRBV6-5
d_gene: TRBD1
abundance: NA
j_gene: TRBJ2-7
CDR3aa: CASRGQGRYEQYF
CDR3nt: TGTGCCAGCAGAGGACAGGGGAGGTACGAGCAGTACTTC

v_gene: TRBV19
d_gene: TRBD1
abundance: NA
j_gene: TRBJ1-1
CDR3aa: CASSADRGRGGTEAFF
CDR3nt: TGTGCCAGTAGTGCAGACAGGGGGCGCGGGGGGACTGAAGCTTTCTTT

v_gene: TRBV11-3
d_gene: NA
abundance: once
j_gene: TRBJ1-1
CDR3aa: CASSPGHVGNTEAFF
CDR3nt: TGTGCCAGCAGCCCCGGACACGTCGGGAACACTGAAGCTTTCTTT

v_gene: TRBV4-2
d_gene: TRBD2
abundance: NA
j_gene: TRBJ2-7
CDR3aa: CASSQDLRPGLAGSYEQYF
CDR3nt: TGTGCCAGCAGCCAAGATTTACGGCCAGGTCTAGCGGGGTCCTACGAGCAGTACTTC

v_gene: TRBV10-2
d_gene: TRBD2
abundance: NA
j_gene: TRBJ2-3
CDR3aa: CASSEIGTSPTDTQYF
CDR3nt: TGCGCCAGCAGTGAGATCGGGACTAGCCCCACAGATACGCAGTATTTT

v_gene: TRBV6-5
d_gene: NA
abundance: NA
j_gene: TRBJ1-4
CDR3aa: CASSPSRSNEKLFF
CDR3nt: TGTGCCAGCAGTCCCTCACGGTCTAATGAAAAACTGTTTTTT

v_gene: TRBV7-9
d_gene: NA
abundance: NA
j_gene: TRBJ2-3
CDR3aa: CASSSWGDTDTQYF
CDR3nt: TGTGCCAGCAGCTCCTGGGGGGACACAGATACGCAGTATTTT

v_gene: TRBV5-6
d_gene: TRBD2
abundance: NA
j_gene: TRBJ2-7
CDR3aa: CASGLAGVYEQYF
CDR3nt: TGTGCCAGCGGCCTAGCGGGAGTATACGAGCAGTACTTC

v_gene: TRBV7-9
d_gene: TRBD1
abundance: NA
j_gene: TRBJ2-7
CDR3aa: CSSSSYRGRSYEQYF
CDR3nt: TGTTCCAGCAGCTCCTACAGGGGGCGATCCTACGAGCAGTACTTC

v_gene: TRBV30
d_gene: TRBD1
abundance: once
j_gene: TRBJ2-2
CDR3aa: CAWETGTANTGELFF
CDR3nt: TGTGCCTGGGAAACCGGGACAGCGAACACCGGGGAGCTGTTTTTT

v_gene: TRBV27
d_gene: NA
abundance: NA
j_gene: TRBJ2-7
CDR3aa: CASRGLWTVDHEQYF
CDR3nt: TGTGCCAGCAGGGGTCTCTGGACAGTAGATCACGAGCAGTACTTC

v_gene: TRBV5-6
d_gene: NA
abundance: NA
j_gene: TRBJ1-3
CDR3aa: CASSSSGGGSAGNTIYF
CDR3nt: TGTGCCAGCAGCTCCAGCGGGGGGGGCTCCGCTGGAAACACCATATATTTT

v_gene: TRBV6-5
d_gene: NA
abundance: NA
j_gene: TRBJ2-2
CDR3aa: CASSRPAGHTGELFF
CDR3nt: TGTGCCAGCAGCCGCCCAGCGGGCCACACCGGGGAGCTGTTTTTT

v_gene: TRBV19
d_gene: TRBD1
abundance: NA
j_gene: TRBJ1-5
CDR3aa: CASSVQGGRSQPQHF
CDR3nt: TGTGCCAGTAGTGTCCAGGGGGGAAGGTCTCAGCCCCAGCATTTT

v_gene: TRBV6-6
d_gene: TRBD1
abundance: NA
j_gene: TRBJ1-1
CDR3aa: CASSEDRVTEAFF
CDR3nt: TGTGCCAGCAGCGAGGACAGGGTGACTGAAGCTTTCTTT

v_gene: TRBV7-9
d_gene: NA
abundance: NA
j_gene: TRBJ2-5
CDR3aa: CSSSSRDEQETQYF
CDR3nt: TGTTCCAGCAGCAGCAGGGATGAGCAAGAGACCCAGTACTTC

v_gene: TRBV19
d_gene: TRBD1
abundance: NA
j_gene: TRBJ1-6
CDR3aa: CASSIHRGINSPLHF
CDR3nt: TGTGCCAGTAGTATTCACAGGGGGATTAATTCACCCCTCCACTTT

v_gene: TRBV12-5
d_gene: NA
abundance: NA
j_gene: TRBJ1-6
CDR3aa: CASGLRHDNSPLHF
CDR3nt: TGTGCTAGTGGTTTACGACACGATAATTCACCCCTCCACTTT

v_gene: TRBV19
d_gene: NA
abundance: NA
j_gene: TRBJ1-1
CDR3aa: CASSIEASGAEAFF
CDR3nt: TGTGCCAGTAGTATAGAGGCGTCAGGCGCTGAAGCTTTCTTT

v_gene: TRBV28
d_gene: NA
abundance: NA
j_gene: TRBJ2-3
CDR3aa: CASSLFGSTDTQYF
CDR3nt: TGTGCCAGCAGCCTCTTTGGCAGCACAGATACGCAGTATTTT